This is a list of T cell receptor beta chains from one sample in a study of naive and memory T cell subsets. TCRdb redid the calling of the UMI-ligation and nested PCR reads with MiXCR, one entry per CDR3 protein. The sample consists of some 150,000 distinct CDR3 sequences, 17% of them appearing once. Input material: naive CD4+ T cells from blood. These receptors were obtained from a human donor in good health. Each CDR3 is given with its conserved first and last residue. Part of the rows lack a size; the others show once, few, many or a class for expanded clones.

>many|TRBV28|TRBJ2-3
CAIGSSTDTQYF
>few|TRBV4-1|TRBJ1-1
CASSRLLGNTEAFF
>few|TRBV29-1|TRBJ1-5
CSVEEEGNQPQHF
>NA|TRBV12-3/TRBV12-4|TRBJ1-5
CASSVQGARGQPQHF
>many|TRBV29-1|TRBJ1-3
CSVATLAGNTIYF
>many|TRBV10-3|TRBJ2-3
CAIMGGGQGASDTDTQYF
>few|TRBV12-3/TRBV12-4|TRBJ1-1
CASRIRLGNTEAFF
>NA|TRBV20-1|TRBJ2-5
CSASEGGQGQETQYF
>NA|TRBV6-6|TRBJ2-3
CASSQGERNTDTQYF
>NA|TRBV5-1|TRBJ1-6
CASSLAEGINSPLHF
>NA|TRBV12-3/TRBV12-4|TRBJ2-1
CASRRGQQFYNEQFF
>few|TRBV25-1|TRBJ1-6
CASSAGVLYNSPLHF
>NA|TRBV11-2|TRBJ2-1
CASSFLAGGSMYNEQFF
>NA|TRBV20-1|TRBJ1-1
CSARRRGLVTEAFF
>many|TRBV4-2|TRBJ2-4
CASSQDSATSSRGIQYF
>few|TRBV7-2|TRBJ2-5
CASSLVVLGFQETQYF
>few|TRBV6-6|TRBJ2-7
CASSYLRGGYEQYF
>NA|TRBV30|TRBJ2-5
CAWRITNQETQYF
>NA|TRBV6-2/TRBV6-3|TRBJ1-2
CASSPPQGPENTF
>NA|TRBV29-1|TRBJ1-1
CSVGTGRTEAFF
>NA|TRBV6-1|TRBJ2-7
CASRNRDRAGRAPYEQYF
>few|TRBV28|TRBJ2-7
CASSGGRDLSHEQYF
>few|TRBV25-1|TRBJ1-1
CASSEYSAGQGGTEAFF
>once|TRBV7-2|TRBJ2-2
CASSLRQGGGTGELFF
>few|TRBV29-1|TRBJ1-2
CSVTGTGHGYTF
>few|TRBV12-3/TRBV12-4|TRBJ1-4
CASSFAATNEKLFF
>few|TRBV30|TRBJ2-1
CAWSVWASVRPYYNEQFF
>NA|TRBV4-1|TRBJ1-5
CASSLRGGNQPQHF
>NA|TRBV10-3|TRBJ1-5
CAISEGDSNQPQHF
>NA|TRBV10-3|TRBJ2-5
CAISESVLADPGERGTQYF
>few|TRBV5-6|TRBJ2-7
CASSLKASGRAGEQYF
>NA|TRBV12-3/TRBV12-4|TRBJ2-5
CASSPLAAGGETQYF
>NA|TRBV4-1|TRBJ2-1
CASSQEGFGGTYNEQFF
>NA|TRBV15|TRBJ1-5
CATSRGGQQNQPQHF
>NA|TRBV19|TRBJ2-3
CASSIDRAGDTQYF
>few|TRBV5-1|TRBJ1-6
CASSFGDSPLHF
>few|TRBV4-3|TRBJ1-4
CASSQGGAGYEKLFF
>NA|TRBV2|TRBJ2-2
CASRLAGAGTGELFF
>few|TRBV7-2|TRBJ2-7
CASSPAVRQYF
>NA|TRBV5-6|TRBJ1-5
CASSRGLNQPQHF
>few|TRBV7-2|TRBJ2-3
CASNDGLSTDTQYF
>NA|TRBV30|TRBJ1-2
CAWSPVGDGYTF
>few|TRBV28|TRBJ2-2
CASSPRGSGSGTGELFF
>NA|TRBV5-1|TRBJ2-7
CASSPWGTGESYEQYF
>few|TRBV28|TRBJ2-7
CASSSNGHVNYEQYF
>few|TRBV20-1|TRBJ2-7
CSARPRTLCTYEQYF
>NA|TRBV4-1|TRBJ1-1
CASSQDRVEGPRAEAFF
>NA|TRBV7-3|TRBJ2-5
CASSQGGLAAETQYF
>NA|TRBV7-2|TRBJ2-7
CASSLATGAYDEQYF
>many|TRBV14|TRBJ2-3
CASSPQIIEDQQHRTDTQYF
>NA|TRBV12-3/TRBV12-4|TRBJ2-1
CASKLAAGVMEQFF
>NA|TRBV4-3|TRBJ1-4
CASSQNGQANEKLFF